The rows below give T cell receptor beta chains drawn from one sample of a study of beta chain features in type 1 diabetes. Produced via immunoSEQ multiplex PCR; TCRdb's table is partial and in-frame only. The sample has 250,000 to 300,000 clones; 8% are singletons. Specimen: central memory CD4+ T cells from blood. The receptors come from a woman aged 18-30 years in good health. The CDR3 runs from the conserved cysteine through the conserved F or W. A D gene is named only where the DNA matches it firmly. A row's size may be missing; if present it is once, few, many or a size class.

V gene,J gene,clone size,D gene,CDR3 protein,CDR3 DNA
TRBV7-9,TRBJ2-1,few,TRBD2,CALGRGSYNEQFF,TGTGCCTTGGGGAGGGGATCCTACAATGAGCAGTTCTTC
TRBV7-8,TRBJ2-5,NA,NA,CASSWGTRETQYF,TGTGCCAGCAGCTGGGGGACGAGGGAGACCCAGTACTTC
TRBV4-1,TRBJ1-3,NA,NA,CASSQTPTASGNTIYF,TGCGCCAGCAGCCAAACACCCACGGCGTCTGGAAACACCATATATTTT
TRBV6-5,TRBJ2-3,few,NA,CASSLLGDSTDTQYF,TGTGCCAGCAGTTTACTGGGTGACAGCACAGATACGCAGTATTTT
TRBV5-8,TRBJ2-3,NA,TRBD2,CASSSMLGTSGGAPDTQYF,TGTGCCAGCAGCTCCATGTTGGGGACTAGCGGGGGGGCCCCAGATACGCAGTATTTT
TRBV29-1,TRBJ1-4,few,NA,CSVPGRGTNEKLFF,TGCAGCGTCCCTGGAAGGGGAACTAATGAAAAACTGTTTTTT
TRBV7-2,TRBJ2-5,few,TRBD1,CASSLVTGARETQYF,TGTGCCAGCAGCTTAGTAACAGGGGCGCGGGAGACCCAGTACTTC
TRBV9,TRBJ2-1,many,NA,CASSPGGTGFNEQFF,TGTGCCAGCAGCCCTGGGGGGACTGGATTCAATGAGCAGTTCTTC
TRBV7-8,TRBJ2-7,NA,NA,CASSLGSRTIPYEQYF,TGTGCCAGCAGCTTAGGGAGTCGGACTATCCCCTACGAGCAGTACTTC
TRBV5-6,TRBJ2-2,NA,NA,CASSLGLATGELFF,TGTGCCAGCAGCTTGGGTCTGGCAACCGGGGAGCTGTTTTTT
TRBV27,TRBJ2-7,NA,TRBD2,CASSLRGTTISYEQYF,TGTGCCAGCAGTTTGCGGGGGACTACCATCTCCTACGAGCAGTACTTC
TRBV11-2,TRBJ2-5,NA,NA,CASSFGRVQETQYF,TGTGCCAGCAGCTTCGGCAGGGTACAAGAGACCCAGTACTTC
TRBV27,TRBJ1-2,NA,TRBD1,CASSSATGGSGYTF,TGTGCCAGCAGTTCAGCGACAGGGGGCAGTGGCTACACCTTC
TRBV5-5,TRBJ2-5,few,NA,CASSLLAGVLAQYF,TGTGCCAGCAGCTTGTTAGCTGGGGTTCTGGCCCAGTACTTC
TRBV19,TRBJ2-5,few,TRBD1,CASSPSGRGLETQYF,TGTGCCAGTAGCCCATCGGGCAGGGGGCTGGAGACCCAGTACTTC
TRBV4-3,TRBJ2-5,few,TRBD1,CASSQDLLGTGTQETQYF,TGCGCCAGCAGCCAAGATCTATTAGGGACAGGGACACAAGAGACCCAGTACTTC
TRBV7-2,TRBJ1-6,few,NA,CASSLNRGSYNSPLHF,TGTGCCAGCAGCCTCAATCGAGGCTCCTATAATTCACCCCTCCACTTT
TRBV19,TRBJ1-5,NA,NA,CASSIDLRVNSNQPQHF,TGTGCCAGTAGTATAGATCTGAGGGTTAACTCCAATCAGCCCCAGCATTTT
TRBV29-1,TRBJ2-5,NA,NA,CSARSGTETQYF,TGCAGCGCCCGATCTGGAACGGAGACCCAGTACTTC
TRBV7-9,TRBJ2-2,NA,NA,CASSLGGKGRTGELFF,TGTGCCAGCAGCTTAGGAGGGAAGGGAAGGACCGGGGAGCTGTTTTTT
TRBV4-3,TRBJ2-5,many,NA,CASSQERGESETQYF,TGCGCCAGCAGCCAAGAACGAGGGGAATCTGAGACCCAGTACTTC
TRBV2,TRBJ1-1,few,NA,CASMINTEAFF,TGTGCCAGCATGATAAACACTGAAGCTTTCTTT
TRBV18,TRBJ1-1,few,NA,CASSQAGGNTEAFF,TGTGCCAGCTCGCAGGCCGGGGGCAACACTGAAGCTTTCTTT
TRBV7-6,TRBJ1-5,NA,NA,CASSSRTGYNQPQHF,TGTGCCAGCAGCTCCCGGACCGGTTACAATCAGCCCCAGCATTTT
TRBV7-2,TRBJ2-1,few,TRBD2,CASSTTSGTYNEQFF,TGTGCCAGCAGCACGACTAGCGGGACTTACAATGAGCAGTTCTTC
TRBV30,TRBJ2-5,few,NA,CAWGLGETQYF,TGTGCCTGGGGACTGGGGGAGACCCAGTACTTC
TRBV5-1,TRBJ2-2,NA,NA,CASSLGQYTGELFF,TGCGCCAGCAGCTTGGGACAGTACACCGGGGAGCTGTTTTTT
TRBV5-1,TRBJ2-1,NA,TRBD2,CASSTSGIQYNEQFF,TGCGCCAGCAGCACTAGCGGAATTCAGTACAATGAGCAGTTCTTC
TRBV9,TRBJ2-1,few,TRBD2,CASSLTSGRGNEQFF,TGTGCCAGCAGTTTGACTAGCGGGAGGGGCAATGAGCAGTTCTTC
TRBV11-2,TRBJ2-7,NA,NA,CASSPNRYEQYF,TGTGCCAGCAGCCCGAACCGTTACGAGCAGTACTTC
TRBV9,TRBJ2-5,few,TRBD2,CASSVAASGGPGQETQYF,TGTGCCAGCAGCGTAGCCGCTAGCGGGGGGCCGGGGCAAGAGACCCAGTACTTC
TRBV9,TRBJ2-1,many,TRBD2,CASSGLAGVNEQFF,TGTGCCAGCAGCGGCTTAGCGGGGGTCAATGAGCAGTTCTTC
TRBV29-1,TRBJ1-1,NA,NA,CSVEEYRDTEAFF,TGCAGCGTTGAAGAATACCGAGACACTGAAGCTTTCTTT
TRBV6-5,TRBJ1-1,NA,NA,CASSSSGTIMNTEAFF,TGTGCCAGCAGTTCGTCCGGGACTATCATGAACACTGAAGCTTTCTTT
TRBV29-1,TRBJ1-1,NA,TRBD1,CSGRTGLNTEAFF,TGCAGCGGGAGGACAGGGCTGAACACTGAAGCTTTCTTT
TRBV2,TRBJ1-2,NA,NA,CASSAEIGYTF,TGTGCCAGCAGTGCGGAAATTGGCTACACCTTC
TRBV2,TRBJ1-5,few,NA,CASSVGAPQPQHF,TGTGCCAGCAGTGTAGGGGCCCCTCAGCCCCAGCATTTT
TRBV6-5,TRBJ1-3,few,TRBD1,CASSTGGYSGNTIYF,TGTGCCAGCAGTACAGGGGGCTACTCTGGAAACACCATATATTTT
TRBV7-2,TRBJ2-1,NA,TRBD2,CASSLGFGGKNEQFF,TGTGCCAGCAGCTTAGGTTTCGGGGGGAAGAATGAGCAGTTCTTC
TRBV6-5,TRBJ2-5,NA,NA,CASSYSKEETQYF,TGTGCCAGCAGTTACTCGAAAGAAGAGACCCAGTACTTC
TRBV29-1,TRBJ2-7,NA,NA,CSVGGLLEQYF,TGCAGCGTGGGGGGGCTGCTCGAGCAGTACTTC
TRBV6-5,TRBJ2-1,few,NA,CASSSRGAGHNEQFF,TGTGCCAGCAGCTCCCGAGGGGCGGGCCACAATGAGCAGTTCTTC
TRBV7-8,TRBJ2-5,few,TRBD2,CASSSSSGSKETQYF,TGTGCCAGCAGCTCTAGTAGCGGGAGTAAAGAGACCCAGTACTTC
TRBV7-2,TRBJ2-1,NA,TRBD2,CASSLGLAAIGEQFF,TGTGCCAGCAGCTTGGGACTAGCGGCAATTGGTGAGCAGTTCTTC
TRBV9,TRBJ1-4,NA,TRBD1,CASSVGTGRPLKEKLFF,TGTGCCAGCAGCGTAGGGACAGGAAGACCCTTGAAGGAAAAACTGTTTTTT
TRBV15,TRBJ1-5,NA,NA,CATRGSNQPQHF,TGTGCCACCAGAGGAAGCAATCAGCCCCAGCATTTT
TRBV5-1,TRBJ2-2,NA,NA,CASRPPGAAGELFF,TGCGCCAGCAGGCCCCCAGGGGCGGCCGGGGAGCTGTTTTTT
TRBV30,TRBJ2-5,NA,NA,CAWSVLGSRYSQKETQYF,TGTGCCTGGAGTGTACTCGGCTCCCGATACTCACAGAAAGAGACCCAGTACTTC
TRBV30,TRBJ1-2,NA,TRBD1,CAWTTGGIGYTF,TGTGCCTGGACAACAGGGGGCATTGGCTACACCTTC
TRBV11-2,TRBJ2-6,few,TRBD1,CASSSGQGDSGANVLTF,TGTGCCAGCAGCTCCGGACAGGGGGACTCTGGGGCCAACGTCCTGACTTTC
TRBV5-1,TRBJ1-1,NA,NA,CASSLYRLNTEAFF,TGCGCCAGCAGCTTGTACAGGCTGAACACTGAAGCTTTCTTT
TRBV4-3,TRBJ1-2,few,TRBD1,CASSQESRQGRYGYTF,TGCGCCAGCAGCCAAGAATCGAGACAGGGCCGCTATGGCTACACCTTC
TRBV2,TRBJ2-1,few,NA,CASSLNEQFF,TGTGCCAGCAGTCTCAATGAGCAGTTCTTC